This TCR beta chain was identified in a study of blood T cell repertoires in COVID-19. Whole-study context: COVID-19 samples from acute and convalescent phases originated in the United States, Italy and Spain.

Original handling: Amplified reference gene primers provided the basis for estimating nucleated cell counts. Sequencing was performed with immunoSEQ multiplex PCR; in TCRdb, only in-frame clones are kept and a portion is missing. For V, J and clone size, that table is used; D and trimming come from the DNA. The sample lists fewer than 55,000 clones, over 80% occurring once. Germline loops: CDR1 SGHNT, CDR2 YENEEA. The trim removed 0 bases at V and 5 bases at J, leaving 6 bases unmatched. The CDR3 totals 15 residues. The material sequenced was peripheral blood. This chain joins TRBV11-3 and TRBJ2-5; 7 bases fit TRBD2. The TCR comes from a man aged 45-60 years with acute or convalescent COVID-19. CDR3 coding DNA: TGTGCCAGCAGCTTAGAAGCGGGACTCCAGGAGACCCAGTACTTC. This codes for CASSLEAGLQETQYF.